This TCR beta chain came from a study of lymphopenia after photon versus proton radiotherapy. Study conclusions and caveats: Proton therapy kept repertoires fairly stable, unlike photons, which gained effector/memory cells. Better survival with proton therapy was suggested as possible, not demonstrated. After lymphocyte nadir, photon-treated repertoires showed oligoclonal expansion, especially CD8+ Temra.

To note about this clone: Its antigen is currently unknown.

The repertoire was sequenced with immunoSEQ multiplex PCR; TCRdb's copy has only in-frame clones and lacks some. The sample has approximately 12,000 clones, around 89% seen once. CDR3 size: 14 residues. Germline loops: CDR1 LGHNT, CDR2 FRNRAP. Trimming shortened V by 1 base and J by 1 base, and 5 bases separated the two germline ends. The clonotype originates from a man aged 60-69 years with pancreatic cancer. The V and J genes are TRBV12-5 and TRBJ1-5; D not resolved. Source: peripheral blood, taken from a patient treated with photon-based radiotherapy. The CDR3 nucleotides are TGTGCTAGTGGTTTGGGGACCAGCAATCAGCCCCAGCATTTT. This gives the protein CASGLGTSNQPQHF. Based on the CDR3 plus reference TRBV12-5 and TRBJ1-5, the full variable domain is DARVTQTPRHKVTEMGQEVTMRCQPILGHNTVFWYRQTMMQGLELLAYFRNRAPLDDSGMPKDRFSAEMPDATLATLKIQPSEPRDSAVYFCASGLGTSNQPQHFGDGTRLSIL.